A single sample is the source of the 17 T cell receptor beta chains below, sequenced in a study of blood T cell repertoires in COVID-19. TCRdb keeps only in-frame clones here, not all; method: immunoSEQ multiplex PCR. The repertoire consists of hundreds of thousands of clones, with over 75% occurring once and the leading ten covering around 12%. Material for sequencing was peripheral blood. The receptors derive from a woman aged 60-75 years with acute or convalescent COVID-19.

Here the CDR3 reads CASRTGTVYEQYF. The DNA for the CDR3 is TGTGCCAGTAGGACCGGGACAGTCTACGAGCAGTACTTC. J is TRBJ2-7 and V is TRBV19, with 7 bases aligning to TRBD1. V shed 6 bases and J 3 bases; nucleotides not matched to a gene: 5. Germline CDR1 LNHDA, CDR2 SQIVND (reference sequence). The CDR3 runs to 13 residues.

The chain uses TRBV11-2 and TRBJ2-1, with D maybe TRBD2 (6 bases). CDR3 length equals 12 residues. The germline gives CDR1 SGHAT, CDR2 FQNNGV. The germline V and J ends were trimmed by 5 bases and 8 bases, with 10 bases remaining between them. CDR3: CASSPTGDEQFF. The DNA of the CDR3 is TGTGCCAGCAGCCCCACGGGGGATGAGCAGTTCTTC.

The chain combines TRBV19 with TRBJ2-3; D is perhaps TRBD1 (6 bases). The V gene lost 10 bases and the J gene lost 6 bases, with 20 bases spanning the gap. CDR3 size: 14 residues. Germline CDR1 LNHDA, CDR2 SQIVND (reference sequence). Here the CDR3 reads CATVGGTGPDTQYF. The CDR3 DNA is TGTGCCACCGTAGGGGGAACAGGGCCCGATACGCAGTATTTT.

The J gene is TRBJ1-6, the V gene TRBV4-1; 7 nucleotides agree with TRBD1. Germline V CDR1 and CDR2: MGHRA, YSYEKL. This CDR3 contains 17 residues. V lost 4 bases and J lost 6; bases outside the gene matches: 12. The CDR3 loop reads CASSPTFGTEFNSPLHF. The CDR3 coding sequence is TGCGCCAGCAGCCCCACTTTCGGGACAGAATTTAATTCACCCCTCCACTTT.

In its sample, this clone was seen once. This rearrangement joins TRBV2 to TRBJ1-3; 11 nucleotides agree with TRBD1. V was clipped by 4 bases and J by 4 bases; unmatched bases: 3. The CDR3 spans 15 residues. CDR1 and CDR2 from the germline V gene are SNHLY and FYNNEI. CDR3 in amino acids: CASSAGQGGGNTIYF. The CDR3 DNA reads TGTGCCAGCAGTGCGGGACAGGGGGGCGGAAACACCATATATTTT.

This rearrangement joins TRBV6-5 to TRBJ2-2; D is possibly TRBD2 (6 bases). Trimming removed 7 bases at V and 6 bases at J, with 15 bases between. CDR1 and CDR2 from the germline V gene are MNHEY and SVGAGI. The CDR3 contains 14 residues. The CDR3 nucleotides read TGTGCCAGCATGCGGGACTCTAGATCCGGGGAGCTGTTTTTT. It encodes CASMRDSRSGELFF.

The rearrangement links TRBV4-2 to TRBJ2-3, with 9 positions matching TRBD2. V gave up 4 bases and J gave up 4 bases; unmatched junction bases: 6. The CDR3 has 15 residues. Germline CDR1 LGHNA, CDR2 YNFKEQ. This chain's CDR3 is CASSPRGGVADTQYF. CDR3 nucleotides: TGTGCCAGCAGCCCGCGGGGGGGCGTGGCAGATACGCAGTATTTT.

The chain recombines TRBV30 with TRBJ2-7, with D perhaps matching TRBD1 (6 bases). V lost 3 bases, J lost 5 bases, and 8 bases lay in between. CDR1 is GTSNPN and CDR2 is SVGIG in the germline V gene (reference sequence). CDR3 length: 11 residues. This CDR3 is CAWSDRNEQYF. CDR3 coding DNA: TGTGCCTGGAGCGACAGGAACGAGCAGTACTTC.

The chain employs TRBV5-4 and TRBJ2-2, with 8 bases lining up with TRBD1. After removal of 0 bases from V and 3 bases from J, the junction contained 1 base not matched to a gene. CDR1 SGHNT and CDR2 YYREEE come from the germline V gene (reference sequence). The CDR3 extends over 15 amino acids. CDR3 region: CASSLDRGDTGELFF. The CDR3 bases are TGTGCCAGCAGCTTGGACAGGGGGGACACCGGGGAGCTGTTTTTT. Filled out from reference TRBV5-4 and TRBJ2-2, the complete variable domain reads ETGVTQSPTHLIKTRGQQVTLRCSSQSGHNTVSWYQQALGQGPQFIFQYYREEENGRGNFPPRFSGLQFPNYSSELNVNALELDDSALYLCASSLDRGDTGELFFGEGSRLTVL.

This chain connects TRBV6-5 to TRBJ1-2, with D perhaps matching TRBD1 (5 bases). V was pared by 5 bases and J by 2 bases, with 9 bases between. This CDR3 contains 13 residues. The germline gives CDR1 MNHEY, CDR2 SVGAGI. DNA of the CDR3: TGTGCCAGCAGTAGCGGGGCAAACTATGGCTACACCTTC. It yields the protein CASSSGANYGYTF.

The CDR3 here is CASSLAGGDGYTF. The CDR3 nucleotides read TGTGCCAGCAGCTTAGCAGGGGGCGACGGCTACACCTTC. The chain couples TRBV7-9 to TRBJ1-2; TRBD1 aligns across 7 bases. J was trimmed by 8 bases and V by 0 bases; bases with no gene match: 3. Per the germline V gene, CDR1 is SEHNR and CDR2 is FQNEAQ (reference sequence). The CDR3 has 13 residues. Full variable domain (remainder filled in from reference TRBV7-9 and TRBJ1-2): DTGVSQNPRHKITKRGQNVTFRCDPISEHNRLYWYRQTLGQGPEFLTYFQNEAQLEKSRLLSDRFSAERPKGSFSTLEIQRTEQGDSAMYLCASSLAGGDGYTFGSGTRLTVV.

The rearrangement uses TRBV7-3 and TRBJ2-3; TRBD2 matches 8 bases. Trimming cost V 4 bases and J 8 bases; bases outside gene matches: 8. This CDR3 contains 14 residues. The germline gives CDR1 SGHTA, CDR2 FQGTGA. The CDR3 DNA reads TGTGCCAGCAGCTCTACTAGCGGCGGAGGTACGCAGTATTTT. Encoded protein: CASSSTSGGGTQYF.

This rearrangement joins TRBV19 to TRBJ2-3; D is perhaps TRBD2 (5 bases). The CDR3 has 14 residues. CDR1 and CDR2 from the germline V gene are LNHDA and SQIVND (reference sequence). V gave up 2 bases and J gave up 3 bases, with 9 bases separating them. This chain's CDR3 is CASSILAKTDTQYF. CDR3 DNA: TGTGCCAGTAGTATACTAGCAAAAACAGATACGCAGTATTTT. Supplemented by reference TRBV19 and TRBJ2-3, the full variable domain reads DGGITQSPKYLFRKEGQNVTLSCEQNLNHDAMYWYRQDPGQGLRLIYYSQIVNDFQKGDIAEGYSVSREKKESFPLTVTSAQKNPTAFYLCASSILAKTDTQYFGPGTRLTVL.

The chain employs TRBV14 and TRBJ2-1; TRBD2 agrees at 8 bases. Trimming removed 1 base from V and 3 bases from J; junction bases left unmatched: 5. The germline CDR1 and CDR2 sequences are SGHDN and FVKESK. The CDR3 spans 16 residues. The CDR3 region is CASSQVGGGLYNEQFF. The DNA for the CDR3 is TGTGCCAGCAGCCAAGTAGGCGGGGGGCTCTACAATGAGCAGTTCTTC.

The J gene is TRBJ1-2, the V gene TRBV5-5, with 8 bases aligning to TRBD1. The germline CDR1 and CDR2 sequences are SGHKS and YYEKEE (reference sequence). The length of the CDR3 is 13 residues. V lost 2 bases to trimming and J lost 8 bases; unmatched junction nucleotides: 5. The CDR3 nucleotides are TGTGCCAGCAGCTTTCAGGGGGCTCGCGGCTACACCTTC. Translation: CASSFQGARGYTF.

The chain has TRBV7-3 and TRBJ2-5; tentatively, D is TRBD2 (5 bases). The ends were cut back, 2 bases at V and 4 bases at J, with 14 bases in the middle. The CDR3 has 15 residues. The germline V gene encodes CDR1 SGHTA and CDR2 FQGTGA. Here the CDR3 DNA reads TGTGCCAGCAGCTTAGGTCCGGGTCGGGGAGAGACCCAGTACTTC. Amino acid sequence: CASSLGPGRGETQYF.

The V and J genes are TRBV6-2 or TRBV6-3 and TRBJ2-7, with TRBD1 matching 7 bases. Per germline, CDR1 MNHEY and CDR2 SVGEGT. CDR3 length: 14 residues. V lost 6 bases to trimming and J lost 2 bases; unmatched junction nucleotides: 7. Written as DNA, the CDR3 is TGTGCCAGCAGCCACTCCGGGACAGCCTACGAGCAGTACTTC. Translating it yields CASSHSGTAYEQYF.